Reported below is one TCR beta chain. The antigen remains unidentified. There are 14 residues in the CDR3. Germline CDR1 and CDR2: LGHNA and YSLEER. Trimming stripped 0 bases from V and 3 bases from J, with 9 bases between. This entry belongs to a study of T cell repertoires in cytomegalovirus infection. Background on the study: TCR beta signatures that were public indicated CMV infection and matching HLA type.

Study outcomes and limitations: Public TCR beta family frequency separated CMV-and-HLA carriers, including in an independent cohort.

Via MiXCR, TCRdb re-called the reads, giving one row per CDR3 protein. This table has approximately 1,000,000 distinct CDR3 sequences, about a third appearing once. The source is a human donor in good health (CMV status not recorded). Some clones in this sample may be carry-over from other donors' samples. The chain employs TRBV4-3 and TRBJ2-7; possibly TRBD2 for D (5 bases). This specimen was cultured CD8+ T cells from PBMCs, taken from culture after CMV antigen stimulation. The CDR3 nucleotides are TGCGCCAGCAGCCAAGAGAGAGGGAACTACGAGCAGTACGTC. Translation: CASSQERGNYEQYV.